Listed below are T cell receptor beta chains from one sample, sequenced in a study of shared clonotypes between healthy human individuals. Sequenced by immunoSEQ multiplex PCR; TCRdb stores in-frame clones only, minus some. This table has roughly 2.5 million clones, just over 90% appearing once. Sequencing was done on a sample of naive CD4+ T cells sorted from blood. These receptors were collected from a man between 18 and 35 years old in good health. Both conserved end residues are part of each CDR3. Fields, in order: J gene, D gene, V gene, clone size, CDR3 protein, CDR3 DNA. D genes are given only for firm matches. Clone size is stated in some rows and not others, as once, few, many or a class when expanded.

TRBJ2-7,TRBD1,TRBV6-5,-,CASSFRDSIYEQYF,TGTGCCAGCAGTTTTCGGGACAGCATCTACGAGCAGTACTTC
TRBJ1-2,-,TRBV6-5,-,CASSNLRGYTF,TGTGCCAGCAGCAATCTGAGAGGCTACACCTTC
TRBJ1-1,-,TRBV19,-,CASSIEVVTEAFF,TGTGCCAGTAGTATCGAGGTAGTCACTGAAGCTTTCTTT
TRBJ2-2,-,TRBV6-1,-,CASSFQGTGELFF,TGTGCCAGCAGCTTCCAGGGGACCGGGGAGCTGTTTTTT
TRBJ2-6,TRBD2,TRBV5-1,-,CASALGTSGRGGANVLTF,TGCGCCAGCGCTCTAGGGACTAGCGGGAGAGGTGGGGCCAACGTCCTGACTTTC
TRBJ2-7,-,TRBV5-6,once,CASSFNGYEQYF,TGTGCCAGCAGCTTTAACGGCTACGAGCAGTACTTC
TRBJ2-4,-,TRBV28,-,CASSNMLGIQYF,TGTGCCAGCAGCAACATGTTGGGCATTCAGTACTTC
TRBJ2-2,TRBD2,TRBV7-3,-,CASSSYGTSGGAPGELFF,TGTGCCAGCAGCTCCTACGGGACTAGCGGGGGGGCCCCCGGGGAGCTGTTTTTT
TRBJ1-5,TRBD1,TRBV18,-,CASQGQNNQPQHF,TGTGCCAGCCAGGGACAGAACAATCAGCCCCAGCATTTT
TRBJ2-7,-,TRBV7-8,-,CASSLRAGAVEQYF,TGTGCCAGCAGCTTAAGAGCTGGGGCCGTAGAGCAGTACTTC
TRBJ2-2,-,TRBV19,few,CASSQSNTGELFF,TGTGCCAGTAGCCAGAGCAACACCGGGGAGCTGTTTTTT
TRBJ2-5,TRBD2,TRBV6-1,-,CASRMDGGAIETQYF,TGTGCCAGCAGGATGGACGGGGGGGCAATAGAGACCCAGTACTTC
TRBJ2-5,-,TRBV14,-,CASSRLRETQYF,TGTGCCAGCAGCCGCCTGAGGGAGACCCAGTACTTC
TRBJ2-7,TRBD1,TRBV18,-,CASSRTGSSYEQYF,TGTGCCAGCTCGCGGACAGGGAGCTCCTACGAGCAGTACTTC
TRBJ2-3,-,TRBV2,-,CASGPTGDTQYF,TGTGCCAGCGGCCCGACTGGAGATACGCAGTATTTT
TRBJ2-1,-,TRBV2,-,CASSFDASEQFF,TGTGCCAGCAGTTTCGACGCCTCTGAGCAGTTCTTC
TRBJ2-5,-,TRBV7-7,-,CASSLANTLGGTQYF,TGTGCTAGCAGCTTAGCGAATACCTTAGGGGGGACCCAGTACTTC
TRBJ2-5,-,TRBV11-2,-,CASSLGQLPFQETQYF,TGTGCCAGCAGCTTAGGGCAGTTACCCTTCCAAGAGACCCAGTACTTC
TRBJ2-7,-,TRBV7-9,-,CASSLAGAPYEQYF,TGTGCCAGCAGCTTAGCGGGGGCCCCCTACGAGCAGTACTTC
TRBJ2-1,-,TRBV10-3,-,CAISEHPGVDSLNEQFF,TGTGCCATCAGTGAACACCCAGGGGTGGACAGCCTCAATGAGCAGTTCTTC
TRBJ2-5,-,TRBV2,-,CASSAGWETQYF,TGTGCCAGCAGCGCTGGTTGGGAGACCCAGTACTTC
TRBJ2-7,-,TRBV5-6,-,CASSLLRAGSYEQYF,TGTGCCAGCAGCTTGTTGAGGGCTGGATCCTACGAGCAGTACTTC
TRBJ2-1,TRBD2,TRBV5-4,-,CASSQYGTSGYNEQFF,TGTGCCAGCAGCCAATATGGGACTAGCGGGTACAATGAGCAGTTCTTC
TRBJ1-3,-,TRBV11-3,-,CASSLDSKGNTIYF,TGTGCCAGCAGCTTAGATTCGAAGGGAAACACCATATATTTT
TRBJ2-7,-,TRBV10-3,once,CATWDIGGEQYF,TGTGCCACTTGGGACATTGGTGGAGAGCAGTACTTC
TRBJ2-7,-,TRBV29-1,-,CSVVRKDEQYF,TGCAGCGTTGTCAGGAAAGACGAGCAGTACTTC
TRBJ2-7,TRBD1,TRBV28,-,CASSFETGFLEQYF,TGTGCCAGCAGTTTCGAGACAGGGTTTCTCGAGCAGTACTTC
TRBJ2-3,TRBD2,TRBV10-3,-,CAIRKIAGPRDTQYF,TGTGCCATCAGGAAGATAGCGGGGCCGCGGGATACGCAGTATTTT
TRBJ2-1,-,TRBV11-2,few,CASSLDNEQFF,TGTGCCAGCAGCTTAGACAATGAGCAGTTCTTC
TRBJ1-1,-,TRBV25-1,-,CASSELGQGNTEAFF,TGTGCCAGCAGTGAATTGGGGCAGGGGAACACTGAAGCTTTCTTT
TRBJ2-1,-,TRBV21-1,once,CASSPRDRERNEQFF,TGTGCCAGCAGCCCCCGGGACAGGGAGCGCAATGAGCAGTTCTTC
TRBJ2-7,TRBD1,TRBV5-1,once,CASSLDRQGSSYEQYF,TGCGCCAGCAGCTTGGACCGACAGGGTAGCTCCTACGAGCAGTACTTC
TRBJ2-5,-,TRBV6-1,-,CASRLQGLETQYF,TGTGCCAGCAGGCTACAGGGTTTAGAGACCCAGTACTTC
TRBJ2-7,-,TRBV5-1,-,CASSLDLGLKPYEQYF,TGCGCCAGCAGCTTGGACTTGGGCCTCAAACCCTACGAGCAGTACTTC
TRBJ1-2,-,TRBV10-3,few,CAISDLASYGYTF,TGTGCCATCAGTGATTTGGCAAGCTATGGCTACACCTTC
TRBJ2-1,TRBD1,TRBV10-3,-,CAILGQVCSCEQFF,TGTGCCATCTTAGGACAGGTTTGCTCGTGCGAGCAGTTCTTC
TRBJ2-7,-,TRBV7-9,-,CASSLTDTVWDF,TGTGCCAGCAGCTTGACTGACACGGTTTGGGACTTC
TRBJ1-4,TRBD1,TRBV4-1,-,CASSQTDRDDEKLFF,TGCGCCAGCAGCCAAACCGACAGGGATGATGAAAAACTGTTTTTT
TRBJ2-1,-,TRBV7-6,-,CASSSGPPGYNEQFF,TGTGCCAGCAGCTCGGGGCCGCCTGGATACAATGAGCAGTTCTTC
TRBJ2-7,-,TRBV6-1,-,CASSESGTAYEQYF,TGTGCCAGCAGTGAGAGCGGGACAGCCTACGAGCAGTACTTC
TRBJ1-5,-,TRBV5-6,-,CASSLGLTGGPQHF,TGTGCCAGCAGCTTGGGCCTTACAGGTGGGCCCCAGCATTTT
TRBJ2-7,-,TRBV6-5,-,CASSYSGRGPSYEQYF,TGTGCCAGCAGTTACTCGGGTAGGGGACCGAGCTACGAGCAGTACTTC
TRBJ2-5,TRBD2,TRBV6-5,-,CASSSGGGISETQYF,TGTGCCAGCAGTTCCGGGGGAGGGATATCAGAGACCCAGTACTTC
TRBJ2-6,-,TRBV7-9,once,CANPFGEGDSGANVLTF,TGTGCCAACCCATTCGGGGAGGGGGACTCTGGGGCCAACGTCCTGACTTTC
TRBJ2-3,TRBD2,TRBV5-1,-,CASSPASGSTDTQYF,TGCGCCAGCAGCCCTGCTAGCGGCAGCACAGATACGCAGTATTTT
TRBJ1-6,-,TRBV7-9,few,CASSFLTVNSPLHF,TGTGCCAGCAGCTTCCTTACGGTAAATTCACCCCTCCACTTT
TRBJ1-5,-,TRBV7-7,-,CASSPVGGQPQHF,TGTGCTAGCAGCCCCGTTGGTGGGCAGCCCCAGCATTTT
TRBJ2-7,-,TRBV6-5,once,CASSRTLTIYEQYF,TGTGCCAGCAGTCGGACCCTCACGATATACGAGCAGTACTTC
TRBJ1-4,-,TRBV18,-,CASSPTGLGEKLFF,TGTGCCAGCTCACCAACAGGGCTAGGTGAAAAACTGTTTTTT
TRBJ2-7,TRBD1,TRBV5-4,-,CASSLAGGHNEQYF,TGTGCCAGCAGCTTGGCAGGGGGCCACAACGAGCAGTACTTC